This record covers a single T cell receptor beta chain. Its antigen is unidentified. Losses at the gene ends were 7 bases for V and 6 bases for J; bases not matched to a gene: 11. This CDR3 spans 16 amino acids. Germline CDR1 is SGHAT and CDR2 is FQNNGV. A single record per CDR3 protein comes from TCRdb applying MiXCR to the RT-PCR reads. This table has 750,000 to 850,000 distinct CDR3 sequences, approximately 17% appearing once. This record belongs to a study of response to subunit inactivated influenza vaccine. General study points: Authors suggested few new T cells are recruited by each seasonal influenza vaccination.

The TCR sequence derives from a man in his fifties or sixties who received an inactivated influenza vaccine. V is TRBV11-2 and J is TRBJ2-3; 12 positions agree with TRBD2. This material consisted of PBMCs from blood, taken more than 4 days after vaccination. CDR3 residues: CASKLLAGGHSDTQYF. The CDR3 coding sequence is TGTGCCAGCAAACTTCTAGCGGGGGGGCATTCTGATACGCAGTATTTT.